This T cell receptor beta chain was sequenced for a study of neoadjuvant nivolumab and ipilimumab in lung cancer. Sequencing used immunoSEQ multiplex PCR; TCRdb keeps in-frame clones, though not all of them. The sample consists of about 1,900 clones, 65% to 90% of them appearing once. V shed 2 bases and J shed 2 bases, with 19 bases lying between them. This CDR3 has 17 amino acids. Germline V gene lookup returns CDR1 SGHDT and CDR2 YYEEEE. The sequenced sample was adjacent normal lung tissue, obtained after neoadjuvant nivolumab, alone or with ipilimumab, at or shortly before surgery. This sequence originates from an adult with non-small cell lung cancer. The chain couples TRBV5-6 to TRBJ1-2; tentatively, D is TRBD1 (6 bases). CDR3 bases: TGTGCCAGCAGCTTTAGACCTCCCAGGGGCATAAACTATGGCTACACCTTC. Residues: CASSFRPPRGINYGYTF.